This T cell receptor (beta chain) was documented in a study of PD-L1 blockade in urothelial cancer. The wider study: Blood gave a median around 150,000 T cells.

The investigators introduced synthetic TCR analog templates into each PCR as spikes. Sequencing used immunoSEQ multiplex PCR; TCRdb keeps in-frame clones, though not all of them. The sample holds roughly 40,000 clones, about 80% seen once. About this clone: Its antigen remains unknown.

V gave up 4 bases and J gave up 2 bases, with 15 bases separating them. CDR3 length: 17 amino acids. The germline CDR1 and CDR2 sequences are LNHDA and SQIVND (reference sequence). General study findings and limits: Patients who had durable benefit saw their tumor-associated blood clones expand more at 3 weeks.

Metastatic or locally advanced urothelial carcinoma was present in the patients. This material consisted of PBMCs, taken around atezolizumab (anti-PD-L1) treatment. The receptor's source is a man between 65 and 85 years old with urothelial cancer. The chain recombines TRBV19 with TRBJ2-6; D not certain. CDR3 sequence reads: CASSNARQVAGANVLTF. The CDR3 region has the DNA TGTGCCAGTAGTAACGCCAGACAAGTTGCTGGGGCCAACGTCCTGACTTTC.